The T cell receptor (beta chain) described here comes from a study of blood T cell repertoires in COVID-19. Study information: In each case, the material was cDNA or gDNA derived from T cells, B-cell-depleted T cells, or PBMCs.

In the source study's methods: The authors estimated nucleated cell counts from reference gene primer amplification. Clones were read by immunoSEQ multiplex PCR, and TCRdb kept only the in-frame ones, dropping some. The DNA gave D and trimming, while V, J and clone size come from that table. The sample has a few hundred thousand clones; approximately 88% are singletons. Germline loops: CDR1 LGHDT, CDR2 YNNKEL (reference sequence). J gave up 5 bases and V 1 base, and 7 bases lay outside the gene matches. This CDR3 has 17 amino acids. The receptor's source is a middle-aged woman with acute COVID-19. Sequencing was done on a sample of PBMCs or T cells enriched from blood (not recorded which). The chain couples TRBV3-1 (or the pseudogene TRBV3-2) to TRBJ2-7; 14 nucleotides align to TRBD2. CDR3 amino acids: CASSQAAGTSGSHEQYV. The CDR3 coding sequence is TGTGCCAGCAGCCAAGCTGCCGGGACTAGCGGGAGCCACGAGCAGTACGTC.